The 6 T cell receptor beta chains below come from one sample, sequenced in a study of shared clonotypes between healthy human individuals. Naive CD8 cells, CD45RO-negative and positively selected for CCR7, excluded terminally differentiated effector memory CD45RA+ cells. Sequencing was performed with immunoSEQ multiplex PCR; in TCRdb, only in-frame clones are kept and a portion is missing. Counted here are approximately 2,000,000 clones, over 85% occurring once; the ten biggest clones make up 1.5% to 2%. Sequencing input: naive CD8+ T cells from PBMCs. These receptors originate from a man younger than 35 in good health. Some clones in this sample may be carry-over from other donors' samples.

V and J are TRBV9 and TRBJ2-7; a weak D match, TRBD1 (8 bases). The V and J ends lost 2 bases and 2 bases respectively, with 14 bases between them. Germline V CDR1 and CDR2: SGDLS, YYNGEE. The CDR3 extends over 15 amino acids. The CDR3, as DNA: TGTGCCAGCAGCGTCGGACAGGGAGGGCCCTACGAGCAGTACTTC. Its protein is CASSVGQGGPYEQYF.

The chain couples TRBV27 to TRBJ2-3, with TRBD2 matching over 10 bases. The ends lost 2 bases at V and 3 bases at J; junction bases unmatched: 14. The CDR3 is made up of 19 amino acids. Germline CDR1 and CDR2: MNHEY and SMNVEV (reference sequence). In DNA form, the CDR3 reads TGTGCCAGCAGTTTAGGGCTAGCGGGAGAGGTTTTTGTAACAGATACGCAGTATTTT. This translates into CASSLGLAGEVFVTDTQYF.

This clone occurred once. This chain joins TRBV6-1 and TRBJ1-2; tentative D call: TRBD1 (6 bases). Germline-derived CDR1 and CDR2 are MNHNS and SASEGT. Trimming took 2 bases from V and 2 from J, leaving 12 bases between them. The CDR3 totals 15 residues. The CDR3 loop is CASSERTGSNYGYTF. CDR3 in DNA: TGTGCCAGCAGTGAAAGAACAGGGTCAAACTATGGCTACACCTTC.

The gene calls are TRBV7-3 and TRBJ1-2; weak D call: TRBD1 (6 bases). The CDR3 has 14 amino acids. In germline, CDR1 is SGHTA, CDR2 FQGTGA. V lost 5 bases to trimming and J lost 4 bases, with 14 bases between them. CDR3 protein: CASSPDRSSYGYTF. The CDR3, as DNA: TGTGCCAGCAGCCCGGACAGATCATCCTATGGCTACACCTTC.

This clone was counted a single time. This chain connects TRBV7-8 to TRBJ2-5; D possibly corresponds to TRBD1 (6 bases). Germline V lookup: CDR1 SGHVS, CDR2 FQNEAQ. V lost 7 bases to trimming and J lost 2 bases, with 14 bases between them. The CDR3 totals 14 residues. The CDR3 sequence: CASIDRGTQETQYF. The DNA of the CDR3 is TGTGCCAGCATCGATCGTGGGACACAAGAGACCCAGTACTTC.

This clone was recorded once. This sequence joins TRBV9 and TRBJ2-7, with D possibly being TRBD2 (5 bases). CDR3 length: 13 amino acids. Looked up from germline, CDR1 is SGDLS and CDR2 is YYNGEE. Trimming took 0 bases from V and 6 from J, leaving 10 bases between them. CDR3: CASSVVSGVEQYF. CDR3 nucleotide sequence: TGTGCCAGCAGCGTAGTATCCGGGGTCGAGCAGTACTTC.